This T cell receptor beta chain was profiled in a study of blood T cells in healthy people across ages. Regarding the study as a whole: Strong correlation linked observed beta diversity and percent naive T cells. A roughly linear fall in TCR beta diversity per million T cells was seen with increasing age.

The use of a sample-barcoded 5' primer and a J-beta primer mix characterized a second PCR of about 7 to 12 cycles. MiXCR was run by TCRdb on the 5' RACE reads, yielding one entry per CDR3 protein. The table has 950,000 to 1,200,000 distinct CDR3 sequences, roughly two fifths seen once. Each donor supplied 7.5 to 10 milliliters of peripheral blood. This CDR3 contains 15 residues. V was clipped by 4 bases and J by 6 bases; unmatched bases: 9. Germline V CDR1 and CDR2: MNHEY, SVGAGI. Turning to this clonotype: Its antigen is unidentified.

This TCR was recovered from a man between 18 and 29 years old in good health. The genes are TRBV6-5 and TRBJ1-2, with 9 positions matching TRBD1. Sequencing was performed on blood. The DNA for the CDR3 is TGTGCCAGCAGTTTCCAGGGACAGGGCGAAAATGGCTACACCTTC. Translation gives CASSFQGQGENGYTF.